This T cell receptor (beta chain) comes out of a study of human T cells and chemical hapten exposure. Time point given: patch test 2, 6 weeks after DPC sensitization. Treatment meaning: therapeutic diphenylcyclopropenone sensitization with weekly scalp DPC. This clonotype was picked up many times. J was trimmed by 5 bases and V by 2 bases; bases with no gene match: 5. This CDR3 has 15 residues. TCRdb fed the RACE reads into MiXCR, producing one record per CDR3 protein. The table lists 69,000 or so distinct CDR3 sequences, around 10% of them singletons. This clonotype was sampled from a woman in her fifties or sixties with alopecia areata. Some clones in this sample may be carry-over from other donors' samples. Source: whole blood, taken in connection with sensitization to the hapten diphenylcyclopropenone (DPC). The chain recombines TRBV12-3 or TRBV12-4 with TRBJ2-1; 8 bases map to TRBD1. In DNA form, the CDR3 reads TGTGCCAGCAGTTTAAAGGACAGGGTCCACAATGAGCAGTTCTTC. This codes for CASSLKDRVHNEQFF.